Included here is one TCR beta chain sequence, with context. The CDR3 has 12 amino acids. The V segment lost 7 bases and the J segment 4 bases; nucleotides outside the gene matches: 3. The repertoire was sequenced with immunoSEQ multiplex PCR; TCRdb's copy has only in-frame clones and lacks some. This sample carries about 250,000 clones, 80% to 90% of them seen once, and the ten largest clones take 2% to 3%. This sample was taken from a study of blood T cell repertoires in COVID-19. Sequences were obtained from PBMCs or T cells enriched from blood (not recorded which). This TCR derives from a young woman who had recovered from COVID-19. The V gene is TRBV12-3 or TRBV12-4, the J gene TRBJ1-1; 7 bases match TRBD1. CDR3 residues: CASKGAGTEAFF. CDR3 coding DNA: TGTGCCAGCAAGGGGGCAGGCACTGAAGCTTTCTTT.